The 22 T cell receptor beta chains in this list originate from one sample, sequenced in a study of T cell clones after liver transplantation. This table comes from immunoSEQ multiplex PCR, and its TCRdb copy is limited to in-frame clones, with some not included. This repertoire shows some 120,000 clones, over 75% found once; its top ten account for around 0.83%. The input for sequencing was CD4+ T cells from blood, taken 12 months after liver transplant. The receptor set was obtained from a human patient who received a liver transplant. T cells may partly derive from the graft donor.

This clone was seen a single time. The chain has TRBV5-5 and TRBJ2-7; D perhaps matches TRBD2 (5 bases). Germline assignment: CDR1 SGHKS and CDR2 YYEKEE (reference sequence). The CDR3 totals 15 residues. Trimming left V 1 base short and J 0 bases short, with 11 bases between. The CDR3, as DNA: TGTGCCAGCAGCTTGTGGACTCTTACCTCCTACGAGCAGTACTTC. Translated, it gives CASSLWTLTSYEQYF.

This clone appeared once. The chain combines TRBV7-2 with TRBJ2-5; possibly TRBD1 or TRBD2 for D (5 bases each). Germline V CDR1 and CDR2: SGHTA, FQGNSA. Trimming cost V 8 bases and J 1 base, with 11 bases left between them. The CDR3 covers 13 residues. The CDR3 region has the DNA TGTGCCAGCTCGAGGGGAATCCAAGAGACCCAGTACTTC. Translated: CASSRGIQETQYF. Looking up the rest from reference TRBV7-2 and TRBJ2-5 gives the full variable domain: GAGVSQSPSNKVTEKGKDVELRCDPISGHTALYWYRQSLGQGLEFLIYFQGNSAPDKSGLPSDRFSAERTGGSVSTLTIQRTQQEDSAVYLCASSRGIQETQYFGPGTRLLVL.

This CDR3 is CASSPGHLLSSYEQYF. The DNA of the CDR3 is TGTGCCAGCAGCCCGGGACACCTACTAAGCTCCTACGAGCAGTACTTC. The chain joins TRBV7-8 to TRBJ2-7, with TRBD1 as a possible D gene (6 bases). CDR1 is SGHVS and CDR2 is FQNEAQ in the germline V gene. Trimming shortened V by 5 bases and J by 0 bases, and 17 bases separated the two germline ends. The CDR3 sequence is 16 residues long.

V gene TRBV7-2 combines with J gene TRBJ2-1, with a weak D call TRBD2 (5 bases). CDR1 and CDR2 from the germline V gene are SGHTA and FQGNSA. The CDR3 loop spans 15 amino acids. V was cut by 5 bases and J by 6 bases, with 17 bases left in between. CDR3 loop: CASSGGRLASNEQFF. CDR3 coding DNA: TGTGCCAGCAGCGGCGGGCGTCTAGCAAGCAATGAGCAGTTCTTC.

V usage is TRBV5-4 and J usage is TRBJ2-5; weak D call: TRBD1 (6 bases). V lost 4 bases and J lost 2, with 12 bases in between. CDR3 length equals 14 residues. CDR1 SGHNT and CDR2 YYREEE come from the germline V gene (reference sequence). CDR3 DNA sequence: TGTGCCAGCAGCCGAGTTACAGGGCAAGAGACCCAGTACTTC. Amino acids: CASSRVTGQETQYF.

This sequence joins TRBV5-1 and TRBJ2-7, with TRBD1 matching 10 bases. The CDR3 sequence is 15 residues long. The V segment lost 5 bases and the J segment 5 bases; nucleotides outside the gene matches: 10. Looked up from germline, CDR1 is SGHRS and CDR2 is YFSETQ. The CDR3 spells CASRRSPGTGDEQYF. The DNA for the CDR3 is TGCGCCAGCAGACGCAGTCCCGGGACAGGGGACGAGCAGTACTTC.

V and J are TRBV28 and TRBJ2-7; D may be TRBD2 (5 bases). The CDR3 sequence is 15 residues long. Per the germline V gene, CDR1 is MDHEN and CDR2 is SYDVKM. Trimming removed 3 bases from V and 1 base from J, with 13 bases in between. The CDR3 protein is CASSLAGFLSYEQYF. The CDR3 DNA reads as TGTGCCAGCAGTTTGGCGGGCTTCTTATCCTACGAGCAGTACTTC.

The gene calls are TRBV7-9 and TRBJ1-1, with unresolved D. The germline CDR1 and CDR2 sequences are SEHNR and FQNEAQ (reference sequence). V was clipped by 3 bases and J by 4 bases, with 12 bases between them. The CDR3 is 14 amino acids. The CDR3, as DNA: TGTGCCAGCAGCTTTATTGAGGTTGGCACTGAAGCTTTCTTT. Its protein product is CASSFIEVGTEAFF.

This clone was found a few times. Other nucleotide sequences from this sample produce the same CDR3. V and J are TRBV29-1 and TRBJ2-5; D is possibly TRBD1 (5 bases). Deletions cut 4 bases from V and 0 bases from J, with 6 bases between. CDR3 length: 12 residues. Per the germline V gene, CDR1 is SQVTM and CDR2 is ANQGSEA. CDR3 amino acids: CSVGQYQETQYF. DNA of the CDR3: TGCAGCGTTGGACAGTACCAAGAGACCCAGTACTTC.

The chain uses TRBV7-2 and TRBJ1-5; 8 bases agree with TRBD1. Germline CDR1 is SGHTA and CDR2 is FQGNSA. J was trimmed by 7 bases and V by 5 bases; bases with no gene match: 10. This CDR3 comprises 15 residues. CDR3 residues: CASSIQGAGAQPQHF. The CDR3 DNA sequence: TGTGCCAGCAGCATCCAGGGGGCAGGGGCCCAGCCCCAGCATTTT.

This sequence joins TRBV28 and TRBJ2-3; D could derive from TRBD1 or TRBD2 (5 bases each). CDR3 length: 15 amino acids. From germline, CDR1 is MDHEN and CDR2 SYDVKM. Trimming pared 2 bases from V and 4 bases from J, leaving 13 bases between. CDR3 nucleotides: TGTGCCAGCAGTTTAATAGGGAGAGGGGCAGATACGCAGTATTTT. Its translation: CASSLIGRGADTQYF.

This sequence joins TRBV2 and TRBJ2-1; 12 bases map to TRBD2. The V segment lost 7 bases and the J segment 7 bases; nucleotides outside the gene matches: 8. The CDR3 runs 15 residues. CDR1 is SNHLY, CDR2 FYNNEI, per germline. The CDR3 region is CASTPSGRVYNEQFF. The CDR3 DNA follows: TGTGCCAGCACCCCTAGCGGGAGGGTCTATAATGAGCAGTTCTTC.

The chain is built from TRBV27 and TRBJ2-3, with D perhaps TRBD2 (6 bases). Trimming shortened V by 4 bases and J by 5 bases, and 13 bases separated the two germline ends. CDR1 is MNHEY, CDR2 SMNVEV, per germline (reference sequence). This CDR3 spans 14 amino acids. CDR3 sequence reads: CASSWTTTGDTQYF. The CDR3 DNA is TGTGCCAGCAGTTGGACTACAACCGGAGATACGCAGTATTTT.

V usage is TRBV11-2 and J usage is TRBJ2-1, with TRBD1 identical over 7 bases. This CDR3 spans 12 amino acids. The germline CDR1 and CDR2 sequences are SGHAT and FQNNGV. With V trimmed by 5 bases and J by 12 bases, 7 bases remained unmatched. The CDR3 DNA follows: TGTGCCAGCAGCCGCGACAGGGCGGGGCAGTTCTTC. Protein product: CASSRDRAGQFF.

The chain employs TRBV10-3 and TRBJ2-5; 7 nucleotides line up with TRBD2. This CDR3 contains 12 residues. V lost 9 bases to trimming and J lost 2 bases; unmatched junction nucleotides: 3. Germline-derived CDR1 and CDR2 are ENHRY and SYGVKD. This CDR3 reads CAIRGGQETQYF. The CDR3 region has the DNA TGTGCCATTCGCGGGGGTCAAGAGACCCAGTACTTC.

The chain has TRBV4-2 and TRBJ2-7, with TRBD2 identical over 12 bases. The J segment lost 2 bases and the V segment lost 3 bases, leaving 5 bases of the junction unmatched. The CDR3 is 16 residues long. CDR1 is LGHNA and CDR2 is YNFKEQ in the germline V gene. The CDR3 spells CASSQEASGRAYEQYF. The DNA of the CDR3 is TGTGCCAGCAGCCAGGAAGCTAGCGGGAGGGCCTACGAGCAGTACTTC.

V and J are TRBV19 and TRBJ1-3; no definite D call. In germline, CDR1 is LNHDA, CDR2 SQIVND (reference sequence). V was clipped by 10 bases and J by 4 bases, with 8 bases between them. The CDR3 consists of 11 residues. CDR3 residues: CATRSGNTIYF. The CDR3, as DNA: TGTGCCACCAGGTCCGGAAACACCATATATTTT. The full variable domain, with the rest looked up from reference TRBV19 and TRBJ1-3, is DGGITQSPKYLFRKEGQNVTLSCEQNLNHDAMYWYRQDPGQGLRLIYYSQIVNDFQKGDIAEGYSVSREKKESFPLTVTSAQKNPTAFYLCATRSGNTIYFGEGSWLTVV.

J is TRBJ1-2 and V is TRBV27, with no clear D. V was pared by 5 bases and J by 4 bases, with 20 bases between. The CDR3 contains 16 residues. The germline V gene encodes CDR1 MNHEY and CDR2 SMNVEV (reference sequence). The CDR3, as DNA: TGTGCCAGCAGTGCGAGGTTCCCCCAAGTCGTCTATGGCTACACCTTC. It specifies CASSARFPQVVYGYTF.

This chain links TRBV6-1 with TRBJ2-7, with D perhaps matching TRBD2 (5 bases). This CDR3 has 14 amino acids. V lost 2 bases to trimming and J lost 2 bases, with 10 bases between them. Germline V gene data show CDR1 as MNHNS and CDR2 as SASEGT. For the CDR3, the DNA is TGTGCCAGCAGTGAAATCCGGAGGACCTACGAGCAGTACTTC. This sequence encodes CASSEIRRTYEQYF.

This sequence joins TRBV7-2 and TRBJ2-7; possible D gene TRBD2, 6 bases. Trimming cost V 1 base and J 4 bases, with 11 bases left between them. This CDR3 spans 14 amino acids. CDR1 and CDR2 (germline): SGHTA, FQGNSA. CDR3 in DNA: TGTGCCAGCAGCTTAGGACTAGTGATTTACGAGCAGTACTTC. This translates into CASSLGLVIYEQYF.

This chain joins TRBV27 and TRBJ1-2; D not certain. CDR1 and CDR2 (germline): MNHEY, SMNVEV (reference sequence). Trimming took 0 bases from V and 4 from J, leaving 6 bases between them. CDR3 length: 13 residues. The CDR3 DNA reads as TGTGCCAGCAGTTTATCAGCATTCTATGGCTACACCTTC. Protein sequence: CASSLSAFYGYTF.

The rearrangement joins TRBV19 to TRBJ1-4; D gene unclear. Germline V gene lookup returns CDR1 LNHDA and CDR2 SQIVND (reference sequence). Trimming removed 5 bases from V and 5 bases from J, with 6 bases in between. This CDR3 is built from 12 residues. The CDR3 nucleotides read TGTGCCAGTAGTCTAAAAAATGAAAAACTGTTTTTT. It specifies CASSLKNEKLFF.